The 27 T cell receptor beta chains below come from one sample, sequenced in a study of cytomegalovirus exposure and HLA in healthy donors. Profiled with immunoSEQ multiplex PCR; TCRdb holds only in-frame clones, not every one. This sample carries about 250,000 clones, approximately 84% of them seen once, and the ten largest clones take 12%. Sequencing was carried out using PBMCs. The receptors shown here come from a man aged 18 to 29 in good health and CMV-seropositive.

The rearrangement joins TRBV7-9 to TRBJ2-7; tentative D call: TRBD1 (5 bases). CDR1 SEHNR and CDR2 FQNEAQ come from the germline V gene (reference sequence). The CDR3 loop spans 14 amino acids. V was trimmed by 11 bases and J by 7 bases, leaving 24 bases between them. This CDR3 reads CASSVGQGNLEQYF. The DNA of the CDR3 is TGTGCCTCCTCGGTGGGGCAGGGTAATTTGGAGCAGTACTTC.

This chain uses TRBV5-4 with TRBJ1-2; 10 nucleotides align to TRBD1. This CDR3 has 18 amino acids. CDR1 is SGHNT and CDR2 is YYREEE in the germline V gene (reference sequence). Trimming cost V 5 bases and J 4 bases; bases outside gene matches: 17. In DNA form, the CDR3 reads TGTGCCAGCAGACCGGACAGGGGGGCGATAATGCCTCTCTATGGCTACACCTTC. Translated, it gives CASRPDRGAIMPLYGYTF.

This clone is a singleton in its sample. This rearrangement joins TRBV30 to TRBJ1-2; D is undetermined. Germline CDR1 and CDR2: GTSNPN and SVGIG (reference sequence). Trimming cost V 0 bases and J 8 bases, with 13 bases left between them. CDR3 length: 13 amino acids. The CDR3 DNA sequence: TGTGCCTGGAGTGTACAGCGCACGGCGGGCTACACCTTC. Its protein is CAWSVQRTAGYTF. Variable domain in full (rest from reference TRBV30 and TRBJ1-2): SQTIHQWPATLVQPVGSPLSLECTVEGTSNPNLYWYRQAAGRGLQLLFYSVGIGQISSEVPQNLSASRPQDRQFILSSKKLLLSDSGFYLCAWSVQRTAGYTFGSGTRLTVV.

V usage is TRBV5-1 and J usage is TRBJ2-7; D is ambiguous. The germline gives CDR1 SGHRS, CDR2 YFSETQ. Trimming removed 9 bases from V and 3 bases from J, with 19 bases in between. This CDR3 comprises 14 residues. Here the CDR3 reads CANPTEPSGYEQYF. Written as DNA, the CDR3 is TGCGCCAACCCTACGGAGCCCTCGGGCTACGAGCAGTACTTC.

The rearrangement links TRBV27 to TRBJ1-5; D is unclear. The CDR3 totals 17 residues. V was trimmed by 2 bases and J by 7 bases, leaving 21 bases between them. Per germline, CDR1 MNHEY and CDR2 SMNVEV (reference sequence). The CDR3 DNA follows: TGTGCCAGCAGTTTAAGACGCGGCAATCGAGAGGACCAGCCCCAGCATTTT. This codes for CASSLRRGNREDQPQHF.

This chain uses TRBV9 with TRBJ2-3, with D possibly matching TRBD1 (5 bases). CDR1 and CDR2 (germline): SGDLS, YYNGEE. This CDR3 comprises 15 residues. Trimming removed 0 bases at V and 1 base at J, with 9 bases between. The CDR3 is CASSVEGSRTDTQYF. In DNA, the CDR3 is TGTGCCAGCAGCGTAGAGGGGTCCCGCACAGATACGCAGTATTTT.

The genes are TRBV7-7 and TRBJ2-3, with D unresolved. The CDR3 is made up of 13 amino acids. CDR1 is SSHAT and CDR2 is FNYEAQ in the germline V gene (reference sequence). Trimming stripped 5 bases from V and 6 bases from J, with 12 bases between. In nucleotides, the CDR3 is TGTGCCAGCAGCCTCTCCCCTGGGGATACGCAGTATTTT. This encodes CASSLSPGDTQYF.

This chain uses TRBV27 with TRBJ1-2, with TRBD1 as a possible D gene (6 bases). The CDR3 runs to 15 residues. From germline, CDR1 is MNHEY and CDR2 SMNVEV (reference sequence). Trimming shortened V by 0 bases and J by 8 bases, and 16 bases separated the two germline ends. Here the CDR3 reads CASSLSGGPAYGYTF. In nucleotides, the CDR3 is TGTGCCAGCAGTTTATCCGGGGGGCCCGCGTACGGCTACACCTTC.

This sequence joins TRBV30 and TRBJ2-1, with D perhaps TRBD1 (5 bases). V lost 2 bases, J lost 4 bases, and 9 bases lay in between. The CDR3 loop spans 13 amino acids. Germline V CDR1 and CDR2: GTSNPN, SVGIG (reference sequence). The chain's CDR3 is CAWSSGHYNEQFF. CDR3 DNA sequence: TGTGCCTGGAGTTCCGGACATTACAATGAGCAGTTCTTC.

This rearrangement joins TRBV4-2 to TRBJ2-7; D unclear. Per germline, CDR1 LGHNA and CDR2 YNFKEQ. The CDR3 sequence is 13 residues long. Trimming removed 1 base at V and 3 bases at J, with 7 bases between. CDR3 DNA sequence: TGTGCCAGCAGCCAAGCCCCCAGCTACGAGCAGTACTTC. This translates into CASSQAPSYEQYF.

This clone was observed once. The CDR3 is CASSLAGNARTDTQYF. The CDR3 region has the DNA TGTGCCAGCAGCTTAGCGGGGAATGCCCGCACAGATACGCAGTATTTT. This chain uses TRBV7-2 with TRBJ2-3, with D hard to call. The germline V gene encodes CDR1 SGHTA and CDR2 FQGNSA. The CDR3 loop spans 16 amino acids. V shed 0 bases and J shed 1 base, with 11 bases lying between them.

The CDR3 region has the DNA TGTGCCAGCAGCTTGGGGGACAGTGGGGCCAACGTCCTGACTTTC. Protein sequence: CASSLGDSGANVLTF. The gene calls are TRBV5-8 and TRBJ2-6; the match to TRBD1 covers 7 bases. The length of the CDR3 is 15 residues. The ends lost 0 bases at V and 3 bases at J; junction bases unmatched: 0. CDR1 SGHTS and CDR2 YDEGEE come from the germline V gene.

This chain connects TRBV11-3 to TRBJ2-1; TRBD2 aligns across 9 bases. Germline V CDR1 and CDR2: SGHNT, YENEEA. V lost 6 bases, J lost 8 bases, and 8 bases stayed unmatched. This CDR3 spans 14 amino acids. The CDR3 bases are TGTGCCAGCAGTCGACTAGCGGTCGTGGATGAGCAGTTCTTC. Amino acid sequence: CASSRLAVVDEQFF.

The chain couples TRBV4-3 to TRBJ2-5; 7 bases match TRBD2. The J segment lost 3 bases and the V segment lost 0 bases, leaving 1 base of the junction unmatched. The CDR3 covers 14 residues. In germline, CDR1 is LGHNA, CDR2 YSLEER. CDR3 sequence reads: CASSQEGLEETQYF. As DNA, the CDR3 is TGCGCCAGCAGCCAAGAAGGACTAGAAGAGACCCAGTACTTC.

CDR3 bases: TGTGCCAGCAGCCCAGCGACTAGCGGGAGGGCCGGCGGGGAGCTGTTTTTT. Protein: CASSPATSGRAGGELFF. This chain uses TRBV5-6 with TRBJ2-2, with TRBD2 identical over 14 bases. CDR3 length equals 17 residues. The J segment lost 7 bases and the V segment lost 4 bases, leaving 9 bases of the junction unmatched. Germline loops: CDR1 SGHDT, CDR2 YYEEEE.

The chain combines TRBV18 with TRBJ1-1; D is uncertain. This CDR3 spans 13 amino acids. The V gene lost 3 bases and the J gene lost 4 bases, with 9 bases spanning the gap. Germline V gives CDR1 KGHSH, CDR2 LQKENI. CDR3 sequence (DNA): TGTGCCAGCTCACCCGGGGAGGGCACTGAAGCTTTCTTT. Protein product: CASSPGEGTEAFF.

The rearrangement uses TRBV11-2 and TRBJ1-5; D may be TRBD1 (5 bases). The germline gives CDR1 SGHAT, CDR2 FQNNGV. Trimming took 0 bases from V and 2 from J, leaving 8 bases between them. The CDR3 is 15 residues long. This chain's CDR3 is CASSLDVGGNQPQHF. The DNA of the CDR3 is TGTGCCAGCAGCTTAGATGTAGGGGGCAATCAGCCCCAGCATTTT.

This chain joins TRBV5-6 and TRBJ2-2, with TRBD2 matching over 9 bases. The germline V gene has CDR1 SGHDT and CDR2 YYEEEE. The CDR3 totals 15 residues. Trimming at V came to 4 bases and at J to 6 bases, leaving 7 bases not matched to a gene. The DNA of the CDR3 is TGTGCCAGCAGCCGCGGGAGGGCCTGGTCCGGGGAGCTGTTTTTT. Translation: CASSRGRAWSGELFF.

The chain uses TRBV2 and TRBJ1-1; 7 bases align to TRBD1. Trimming at V came to 2 bases and at J to 3 bases, leaving 6 bases not matched to a gene. Germline V gene sequence: CDR1 SNHLY, CDR2 FYNNEI. This CDR3 contains 15 residues. Here the CDR3 reads CASSEQGGWYTEAFF. The CDR3 region has the DNA TGTGCCAGCAGTGAACAAGGGGGCTGGTACACTGAAGCTTTCTTT.

The chain recombines TRBV10-3 with TRBJ2-7, with D perhaps TRBD1 or TRBD2 (5 bases each). CDR1 is ENHRY, CDR2 SYGVKD, per germline. The CDR3 sequence is 14 residues long. V lost 10 bases and J lost 0, with 16 bases in between. CDR3 nucleotides: TGTGCCAGCCTGGGGCAGCGGAACTCCTACGAGCAGTACTTC. This encodes CASLGQRNSYEQYF.

This chain uses TRBV27 with TRBJ2-1; D is unclear. CDR3 size: 15 residues. V was trimmed by 3 bases and J by 0 bases, leaving 9 bases between them. Germline-derived CDR1 and CDR2 are MNHEY and SMNVEV (reference sequence). CDR3 nucleotide sequence: TGTGCCAGCAGTTTTGACCACAGCTCCTACAATGAGCAGTTCTTC. Its translation: CASSFDHSSYNEQFF.

The chain joins TRBV19 to TRBJ2-1; possibly TRBD1 for D (6 bases). The germline gives CDR1 LNHDA, CDR2 SQIVND (reference sequence). V was trimmed by 6 bases and J by 3 bases, leaving 15 bases between them. This CDR3 region has 15 residues. The CDR3 DNA follows: TGTGCCAGTAGAAAGGGGCAAGGGGGCTACAATGAGCAGTTCTTC. Translation gives CASRKGQGGYNEQFF. Supplemented by reference TRBV19 and TRBJ2-1, the full variable domain reads DGGITQSPKYLFRKEGQNVTLSCEQNLNHDAMYWYRQDPGQGLRLIYYSQIVNDFQKGDIAEGYSVSREKKESFPLTVTSAQKNPTAFYLCASRKGQGGYNEQFFGPGTRLTVL.

The J gene is TRBJ2-1, the V gene TRBV6-1, with D perhaps given as TRBD1 or TRBD2 (5 bases each). The CDR3 runs 13 residues. The germline V gene encodes CDR1 MNHNS and CDR2 SASEGT. V was cut by 8 bases and J by 3 bases, with 11 bases left in between. Here the CDR3 reads CASGGPNYNEQFF. CDR3 bases: TGTGCCAGCGGGGGACCGAACTACAATGAGCAGTTCTTC.

V and J are TRBV29-1 and TRBJ2-3, with 7 bases aligning to TRBD2. The germline V gene has CDR1 SQVTM and CDR2 ANQGSEA. V shed 4 bases and J 2 bases; nucleotides not matched to a gene: 12. The length of the CDR3 is 16 residues. The DNA for the CDR3 is TGCAGCGTTGTTGAGGTAGCGGGCCTCCTCACAGATACGCAGTATTTT. Translated: CSVVEVAGLLTDTQYF.

This clone was found once. One end of the junction does not line up with germline, which may come from a read error. This chain uses TRBV6-1 with TRBJ1-2, with a weak D call TRBD1 (6 bases). This CDR3 is built from 13 residues. Germline CDR1 and CDR2: MNHNS and SASEGT. The CDR3 loop reads CASNEQGDDGYTF. The CDR3 region has the DNA TGTGCCAGCAATGAACAGGGAGACGATGGCTACACCTTC.

This sequence joins TRBV5-1 and TRBJ1-1; tentative D call: TRBD1 (5 bases). The CDR3 sequence is 14 residues long. Trimming cost V 1 base and J 1 base, with 8 bases left between them. From germline, CDR1 is SGHRS and CDR2 YFSETQ. The CDR3 DNA reads TGCGCCAGCAGCTTGCGGAGGGGGAACACTGAAGCTTTCTTT. Residues: CASSLRRGNTEAFF.

CDR3 region: CATSRDDRFNQPQHF. As DNA, the CDR3 is TGTGCCACCAGCAGGGATGACAGATTCAATCAGCCCCAGCATTTT. The V call is TRBV15, the J call TRBJ1-5; tentatively, D is TRBD1 (5 bases). Per germline, CDR1 LNHNV and CDR2 YYDKDF (reference sequence). The CDR3 covers 15 residues. With 3 bases removed from V and 3 bases from J, the gap between germline ends came to 12 bases.